This T cell receptor beta chain was recovered during a study of shared T cell receptors in the human thymus. Clones were read by immunoSEQ multiplex PCR, and TCRdb kept only the in-frame ones, dropping some. This sample has approximately 660,000 clones; roughly 90% occur once, and the top ten carry 0.0095% to 0.013%. V dropped 6 bases and J dropped 0; count of bases not matched to a gene: 5. CDR3 size: 15 residues. The germline CDR1 and CDR2 sequences are MNHNS and SASEGT. Separately, the same data were catalogued under a study of human thymus T cells. That source reports: Biased V and J segment usage appeared in thymus and peripheral blood. Related research described strongly overlapping thymic repertoires in unrelated people.

The rearrangement joins TRBV6-1 to TRBJ1-1; the match to TRBD1 covers 9 bases. Sequenced material: thymocytes. This receptor was identified in a boy under two years old with a congenital heart defect. CDR3 residues: CASRGTGCMNTEAFF. The CDR3, as DNA: TGTGCCAGCAGGGGGACAGGGTGCATGAACACTGAAGCTTTCTTT.